The 20 T cell receptor beta chains below come from one sample, sequenced in a study of blood T cell repertoires in COVID-19. Assay used: immunoSEQ multiplex PCR; TCRdb lists only in-frame clones, some missing. Of 110,000 or so clones listed, nearly 90% are singletons. Sequencing was performed on peripheral blood. All receptors derive from a woman in her sixties or seventies who had recovered from COVID-19.

The V gene is TRBV19, the J gene TRBJ2-3, with D unclear. The CDR3 is 14 amino acids. The germline V and J ends were trimmed by 4 bases and 2 bases, with 10 bases remaining between them. CDR1 and CDR2 from the germline V gene are LNHDA and SQIVND (reference sequence). The CDR3 DNA is TGTGCCAGTAGTAGTCGACACCTCACAGATACGCAGTATTTT. Residues: CASSSRHLTDTQYF.

The genes are TRBV11-1 and TRBJ2-1; TRBD2 agrees at 12 bases. The CDR3 extends over 15 amino acids. Germline V gives CDR1 SGHAT, CDR2 FQDESV (reference sequence). Unmatched junction bases numbered 6, after V lost 5 bases and J lost 7 bases. The CDR3 loop is CASSPSGRGVNEQFF. CDR3 nucleotides: TGTGCCAGCAGCCCTAGCGGGAGGGGCGTGAATGAGCAGTTCTTC.

The rearrangement links TRBV7-9 to TRBJ1-3, with D hard to call. Trimming removed 3 bases at V and 2 bases at J, with 2 bases between. Germline CDR1 and CDR2: SEHNR and FQNEAQ (reference sequence). The CDR3 is 12 residues long. The CDR3 loop is CASSFTGNTIYF. CDR3 in DNA: TGTGCCAGCAGCTTCACTGGAAACACCATATATTTT.

The V and J genes are TRBV6-6 and TRBJ1-5, with 7 bases matching TRBD1. The junction had 7 bases not matched to a gene; V was cut back by 2 bases and J by 6 bases. Germline V gene sequence: CDR1 MNHNY, CDR2 SVGAGI (reference sequence). This CDR3 region has 15 residues. This CDR3 reads CASSYRSGGPQPQHF. The CDR3 DNA reads as TGTGCCAGCAGTTACCGGTCAGGGGGGCCTCAGCCCCAGCATTTT.

The J gene is TRBJ2-5, the V gene TRBV28, with 7 bases identical to TRBD2. After removal of 6 bases from V and 2 bases from J, the junction contained 15 bases not matched to a gene. The CDR3 runs 17 residues. The germline gives CDR1 MDHEN, CDR2 SYDVKM. Here the CDR3 DNA reads TGTGCCAGCAGCCCCATCGGGGCTAGCGGTCCTCAAGAGACCCAGTACTTC. Encoded protein: CASSPIGASGPQETQYF.

V gene TRBV7-9 combines with J gene TRBJ1-5; 7 nucleotides line up with TRBD1. Unmatched junction bases numbered 9, after V lost 4 bases and J lost 9 bases. Per the germline V gene, CDR1 is SEHNR and CDR2 is FQNEAQ (reference sequence). This CDR3 comprises 14 residues. Here the CDR3 reads CASSSGDRWWPQHF. The CDR3 DNA reads as TGTGCCAGCAGCTCAGGGGACAGATGGTGGCCCCAGCATTTT.

This clone was seen a few times. The V call is TRBV2, the J call TRBJ2-7; TRBD2 might be the D (7 bases). V lost 6 bases, J lost 4 bases, and 13 bases lay in between. The CDR3 has 13 amino acids. CDR1 is SNHLY and CDR2 is FYNNEI in the germline V gene. The CDR3 loop is CASRGGAFYEQYF. In nucleotides, the CDR3 is TGTGCCAGCAGAGGGGGGGCCTTTTACGAGCAGTACTTC.

V usage is TRBV24-1 and J usage is TRBJ1-5, with TRBD1 matching 8 bases. Looked up from germline, CDR1 is KGHDR and CDR2 is SFDVKD. J was trimmed by 3 bases and V by 9 bases; bases with no gene match: 3. The CDR3 sequence is 13 residues long. For the CDR3, the DNA is TGTGCCACCGGGGGACAGGCCAATCAGCCCCAGCATTTT. The encoded protein is CATGGQANQPQHF.

This clone was observed a few times. This chain uses TRBV19 with TRBJ1-6; D ambiguous. The germline gives CDR1 LNHDA, CDR2 SQIVND (reference sequence). This CDR3 contains 15 residues. V shed 9 bases and J shed 0 bases, with 12 bases lying between them. The CDR3 sequence is CASNLRGSYNSPLHF. As DNA, the CDR3 is TGTGCCAGCAACCTACGGGGCTCCTATAATTCACCCCTCCACTTT.

V is TRBV30 and J is TRBJ2-5, with a weak D call TRBD2 (5 bases). Germline lookup yields CDR1 GTSNPN and CDR2 SVGIG (reference sequence). Trimming left V 4 bases short and J 4 bases short, with 10 bases between. The CDR3 is 12 residues long. CDR3 sequence reads: CAWNPRGETQYF. CDR3 sequence (DNA): TGTGCCTGGAATCCCCGGGGAGAGACCCAGTACTTC.

This clone was detected only once. The J gene is TRBJ2-3, the V gene TRBV27; the D gene is possibly TRBD1 (6 bases). The CDR3 is 15 amino acids. The germline gives CDR1 MNHEY, CDR2 SMNVEV (reference sequence). Trimming stripped 4 bases from V and 0 bases from J, with 11 bases between. Written as DNA, the CDR3 is TGTGCCAGCAGTTCGGACAGCCCTAGCACAGATACGCAGTATTTT. It is translated as CASSSDSPSTDTQYF.

The gene calls are TRBV4-2 and TRBJ1-3, with D unresolved. The CDR3 length is 16 residues. CDR1 is LGHNA and CDR2 is YNFKEQ in the germline V gene. V shed 2 bases and J shed 0 bases, with 11 bases lying between them. The chain's CDR3 is CASSQRGLSSGNTIYF. In DNA form, the CDR3 reads TGTGCCAGCAGCCAAAGAGGCTTGAGCTCTGGAAACACCATATATTTT.

The chain combines TRBV7-3 with TRBJ1-1; TRBD1 agrees at 8 bases. The CDR3 is 17 residues long. From germline, CDR1 is SGHTA and CDR2 FQGTGA. V lost 8 bases and J lost 0; bases outside the gene matches: 14. DNA of the CDR3: TGTGCCAGCTCCGGGAGCGGGACAGGATTGATGAACACTGAAGCTTTCTTT. Its translation is CASSGSGTGLMNTEAFF.

This chain joins TRBV27 and TRBJ1-6; the D is unclear. This CDR3 comprises 16 residues. Between the trimmed V and J ends, which lost 5 bases and 0 bases, there was a span of 11 bases. Looked up from germline, CDR1 is MNHEY and CDR2 is SMNVEV (reference sequence). The CDR3 loop is CASSPLGSSYNSPLHF. In nucleotides, the CDR3 is TGTGCCAGCAGTCCGTTGGGGAGCTCCTATAATTCACCCCTCCACTTT.

This clone was found a few times. V gene TRBV27 combines with J gene TRBJ1-2; weak D call: TRBD1 (6 bases). The CDR3 contains 13 residues. V was trimmed by 8 bases and J by 8 bases, leaving 18 bases between them. Germline assignment: CDR1 MNHEY and CDR2 SMNVEV (reference sequence). The CDR3 sequence: CASGRGGGYGYTF. For the CDR3, the DNA is TGTGCCAGCGGCCGGGGAGGGGGTTACGGCTACACCTTC.

The chain combines TRBV28 with TRBJ1-5; tentative D call: TRBD1 (5 bases). The germline gives CDR1 MDHEN, CDR2 SYDVKM. V was pared by 7 bases and J by 6 bases, with 19 bases between. This CDR3 comprises 15 residues. CDR3 region: CASTPPPGQGQPQHF. DNA of the CDR3: TGTGCCAGCACCCCACCCCCGGGTCAGGGTCAGCCCCAGCATTTT.

The V and J genes are TRBV18 and TRBJ2-1; a weak D match, TRBD1 (5 bases). V shed 0 bases and J shed 8 bases, with 8 bases lying between them. The CDR3 loop spans 13 amino acids. Germline assignment: CDR1 KGHSH and CDR2 LQKENI. CDR3 residues: CASSPPSRDEQFF. CDR3 bases: TGTGCCAGCTCACCACCGAGCAGGGATGAGCAGTTCTTC.

This clone showed up just once. The rearrangement links TRBV27 to TRBJ1-1, with unresolved D. V lost 8 bases and J 1 base, leaving 5 bases between the germline ends. Germline V gene data show CDR1 as MNHEY and CDR2 as SMNVEV (reference sequence). CDR3 size: 11 residues. CDR3: CASRRNTEAFF. CDR3 bases: TGTGCCAGCCGGAGGAACACTGAAGCTTTCTTT.

The rearrangement joins TRBV5-1 to TRBJ1-2, with D tentatively TRBD1 (6 bases). V lost 2 bases and J lost 4, with 9 bases in between. The germline V gene encodes CDR1 SGHRS and CDR2 YFSETQ. The CDR3 consists of 13 residues. The CDR3 here is CASSFTDSYGYTF. Here the CDR3 DNA reads TGCGCCAGCAGCTTCACGGACAGCTATGGCTACACCTTC.

CDR3 in amino acids: CASSQQDGLAGVEQFF. CDR3 sequence (DNA): TGCGCCAGCAGCCAGCAAGACGGACTAGCGGGAGTTGAGCAGTTCTTC. The rearrangement joins TRBV4-1 to TRBJ2-1; 13 nucleotides match TRBD2. The CDR3 runs 16 residues. Germline V gene data show CDR1 as MGHRA and CDR2 as YSYEKL. V lost 3 bases, J lost 9 bases, and 8 bases stayed unmatched.